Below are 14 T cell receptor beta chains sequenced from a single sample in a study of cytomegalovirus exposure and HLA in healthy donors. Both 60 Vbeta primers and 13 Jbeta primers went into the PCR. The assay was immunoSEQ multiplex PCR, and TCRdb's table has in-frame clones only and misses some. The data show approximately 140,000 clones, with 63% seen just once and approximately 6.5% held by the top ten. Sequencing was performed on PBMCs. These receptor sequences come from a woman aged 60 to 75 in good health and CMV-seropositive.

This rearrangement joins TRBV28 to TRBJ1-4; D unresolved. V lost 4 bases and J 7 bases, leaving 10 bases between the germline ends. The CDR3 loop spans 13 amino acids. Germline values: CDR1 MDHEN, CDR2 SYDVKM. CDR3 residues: CASSYRTGEKLFF. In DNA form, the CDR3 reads TGTGCCAGCAGTTACCGCACGGGTGAAAAACTGTTTTTT.

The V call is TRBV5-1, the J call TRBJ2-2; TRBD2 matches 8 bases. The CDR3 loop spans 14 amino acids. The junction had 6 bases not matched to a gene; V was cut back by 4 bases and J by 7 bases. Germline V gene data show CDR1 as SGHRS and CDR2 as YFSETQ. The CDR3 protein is CASSLGLAGGELFF. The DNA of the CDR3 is TGCGCCAGCAGCCTAGGACTAGCCGGCGGGGAGCTGTTTTTT.

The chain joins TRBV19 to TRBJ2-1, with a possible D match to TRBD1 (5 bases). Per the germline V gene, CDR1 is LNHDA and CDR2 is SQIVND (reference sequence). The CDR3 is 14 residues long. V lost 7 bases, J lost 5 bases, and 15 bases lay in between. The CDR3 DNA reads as TGTGCCAGTAAGCCCTTTAGGGGCAACAATGAGCAGTTCTTC. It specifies CASKPFRGNNEQFF.

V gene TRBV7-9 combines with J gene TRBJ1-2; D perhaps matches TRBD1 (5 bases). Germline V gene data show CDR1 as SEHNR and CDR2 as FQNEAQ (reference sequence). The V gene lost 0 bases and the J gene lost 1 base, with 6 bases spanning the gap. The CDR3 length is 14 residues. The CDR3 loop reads CASSLARVNYGYTF. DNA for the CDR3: TGTGCCAGCAGCTTAGCCAGGGTTAACTATGGCTACACCTTC.

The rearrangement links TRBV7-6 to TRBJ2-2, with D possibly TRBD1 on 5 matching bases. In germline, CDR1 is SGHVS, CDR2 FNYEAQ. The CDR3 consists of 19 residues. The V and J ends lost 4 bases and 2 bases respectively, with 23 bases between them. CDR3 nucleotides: TGTGCCAGCAGCTCCGGCCTACGGCAGGGCCTATCAAACACCGGGGAGCTGTTTTTT. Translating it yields CASSSGLRQGLSNTGELFF.

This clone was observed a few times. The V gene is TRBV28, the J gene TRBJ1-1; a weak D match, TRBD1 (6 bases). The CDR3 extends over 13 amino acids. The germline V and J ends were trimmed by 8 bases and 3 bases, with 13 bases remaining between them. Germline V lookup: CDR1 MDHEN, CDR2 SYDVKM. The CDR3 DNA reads TGTGCCAGCCGACCGGGACACCACACTGAAGCTTTCTTT. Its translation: CASRPGHHTEAFF.

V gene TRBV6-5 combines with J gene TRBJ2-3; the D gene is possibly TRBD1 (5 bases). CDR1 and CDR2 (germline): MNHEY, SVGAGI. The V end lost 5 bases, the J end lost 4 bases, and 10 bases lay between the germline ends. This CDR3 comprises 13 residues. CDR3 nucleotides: TGTGCCAGCAGTCTTGGCAGGGCAGATACGCAGTATTTT. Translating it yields CASSLGRADTQYF.

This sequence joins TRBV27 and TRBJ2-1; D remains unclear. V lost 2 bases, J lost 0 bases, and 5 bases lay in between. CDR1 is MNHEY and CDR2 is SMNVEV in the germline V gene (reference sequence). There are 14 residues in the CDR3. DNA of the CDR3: TGTGCCAGCAGTTTAGGGCGCTCCTACAATGAGCAGTTCTTC. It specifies CASSLGRSYNEQFF.

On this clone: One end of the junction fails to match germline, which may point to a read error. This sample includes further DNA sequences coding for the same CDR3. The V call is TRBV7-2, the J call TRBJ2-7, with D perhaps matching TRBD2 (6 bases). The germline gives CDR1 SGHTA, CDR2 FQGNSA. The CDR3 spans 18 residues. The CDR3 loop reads CASSSYASGTPSSYEQYF. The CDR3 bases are TGTGCCAGCAGCTCGTATGCCTCCGGGACTCCGAGCTCCTACGAACAGTACTTC.

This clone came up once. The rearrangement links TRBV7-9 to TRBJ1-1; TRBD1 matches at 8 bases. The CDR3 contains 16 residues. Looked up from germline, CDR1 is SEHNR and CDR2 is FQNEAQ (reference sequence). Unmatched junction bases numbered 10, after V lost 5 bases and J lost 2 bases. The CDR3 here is CASSPGGGQGNTEAFF. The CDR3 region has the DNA TGTGCCAGCAGCCCGGGGGGAGGACAGGGCAACACTGAAGCTTTCTTT.

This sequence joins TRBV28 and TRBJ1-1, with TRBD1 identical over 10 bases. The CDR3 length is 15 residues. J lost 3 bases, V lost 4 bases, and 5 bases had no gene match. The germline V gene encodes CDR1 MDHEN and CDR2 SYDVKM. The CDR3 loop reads CASSSPGTGDTEAFF. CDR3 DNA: TGTGCCAGCAGTTCCCCTGGGACAGGGGACACTGAAGCTTTCTTT. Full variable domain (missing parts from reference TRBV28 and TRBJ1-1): DVKVTQSSRYLVKRTGEKVFLECVQDMDHENMFWYRQDPGLGLRLIYFSYDVKMKEKGDIPEGYSVSREKKERFSLILESASTNQTSMYLCASSSPGTGDTEAFFGQGTRLTVV.

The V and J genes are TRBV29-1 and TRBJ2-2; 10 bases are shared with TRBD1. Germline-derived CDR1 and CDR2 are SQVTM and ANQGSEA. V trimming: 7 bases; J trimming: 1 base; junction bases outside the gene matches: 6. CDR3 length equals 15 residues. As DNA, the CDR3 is TGCAGCGCTGGGACAGGGGATTTGAACACCGGGGAGCTGTTTTTT. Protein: CSAGTGDLNTGELFF.

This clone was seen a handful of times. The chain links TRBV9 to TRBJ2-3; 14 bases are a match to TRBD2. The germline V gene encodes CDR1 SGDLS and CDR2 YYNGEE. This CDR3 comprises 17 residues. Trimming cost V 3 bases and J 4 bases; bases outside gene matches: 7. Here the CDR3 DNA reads TGTGCCAGCAGCGCCTCGACTAGCGGGAGGGCCGCAGATACGCAGTATTTT. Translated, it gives CASSASTSGRAADTQYF.

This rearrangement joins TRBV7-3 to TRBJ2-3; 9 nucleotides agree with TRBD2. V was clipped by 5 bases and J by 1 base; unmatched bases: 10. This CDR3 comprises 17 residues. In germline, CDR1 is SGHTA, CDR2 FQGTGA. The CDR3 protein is CASSRSGSIGGTDTQYF. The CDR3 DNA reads TGTGCCAGCAGCCGTAGCGGGAGCATAGGGGGCACAGATACGCAGTATTTT.